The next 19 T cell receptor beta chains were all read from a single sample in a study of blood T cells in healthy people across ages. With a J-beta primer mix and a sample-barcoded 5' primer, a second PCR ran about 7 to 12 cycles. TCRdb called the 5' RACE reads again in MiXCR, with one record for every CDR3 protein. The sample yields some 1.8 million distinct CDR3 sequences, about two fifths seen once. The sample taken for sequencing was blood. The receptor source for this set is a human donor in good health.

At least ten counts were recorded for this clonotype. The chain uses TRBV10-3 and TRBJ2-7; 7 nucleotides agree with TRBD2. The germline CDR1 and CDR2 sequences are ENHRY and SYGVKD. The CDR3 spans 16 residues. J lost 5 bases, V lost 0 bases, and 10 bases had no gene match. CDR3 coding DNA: TGTGCCATCAGTGAGTCCACAGCGGGGAGTAGAAACGAGCAGTACTTC. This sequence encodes CAISESTAGSRNEQYF.

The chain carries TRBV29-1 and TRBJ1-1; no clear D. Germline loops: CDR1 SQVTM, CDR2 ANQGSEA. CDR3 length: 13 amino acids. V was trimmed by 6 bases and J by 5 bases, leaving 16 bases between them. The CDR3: CSVARGVNTEAFF. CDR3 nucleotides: TGCAGCGTCGCCCGGGGAGTTAATACTGAAGCTTTCTTT.

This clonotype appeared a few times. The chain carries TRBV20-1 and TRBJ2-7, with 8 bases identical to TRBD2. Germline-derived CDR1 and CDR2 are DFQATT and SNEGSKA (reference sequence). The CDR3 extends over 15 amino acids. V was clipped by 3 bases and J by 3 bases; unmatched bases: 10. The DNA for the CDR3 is TGCAGTGCTAGCGTGTTTACTAGCGGAGACTACGAGCAGTACTTC. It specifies CSASVFTSGDYEQYF.

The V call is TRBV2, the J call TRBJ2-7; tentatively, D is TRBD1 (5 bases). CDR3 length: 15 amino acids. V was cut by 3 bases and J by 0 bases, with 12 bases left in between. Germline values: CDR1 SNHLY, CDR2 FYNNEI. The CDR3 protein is CASSDTGASSYEQYF. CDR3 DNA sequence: TGTGCCAGCAGTGATACAGGAGCTAGCTCCTACGAGCAGTACTTC. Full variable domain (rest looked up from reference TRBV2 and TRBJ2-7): EPEVTQTPSHQVTQMGQEVILRCVPISNHLYFYWYRQILGQKVEFLVSFYNNEISEKSEIFDDQFSVERPDGSNFTLKIRSTKLEDSAMYFCASSDTGASSYEQYFGPGTRLTVT.

CDR3 sequence: CSASTGGSVNTEAFF. Here the CDR3 DNA reads TGCAGTGCTTCTACAGGGGGCTCGGTGAACACTGAAGCTTTCTTT. V is TRBV20-1 and J is TRBJ1-1, with 9 bases lining up with TRBD1. The CDR3 is 15 residues long. V lost 5 bases and J lost 0; bases outside the gene matches: 7. Germline lookup yields CDR1 DFQATT and CDR2 SNEGSKA (reference sequence).

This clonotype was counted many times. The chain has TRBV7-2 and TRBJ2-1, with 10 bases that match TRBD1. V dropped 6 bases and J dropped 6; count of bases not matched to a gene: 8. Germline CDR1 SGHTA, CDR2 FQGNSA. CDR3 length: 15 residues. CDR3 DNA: TGTGCCAGCAGATCTGGGACAGGGGCGTTCAATGAGCAGTTCTTC. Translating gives CASRSGTGAFNEQFF.

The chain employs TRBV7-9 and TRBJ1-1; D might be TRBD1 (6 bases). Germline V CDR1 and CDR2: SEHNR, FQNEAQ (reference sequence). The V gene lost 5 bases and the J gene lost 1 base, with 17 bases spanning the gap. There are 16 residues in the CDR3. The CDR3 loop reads CASSPLFQGQNTEAFF. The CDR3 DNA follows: TGTGCCAGCAGCCCTCTCTTTCAGGGGCAGAACACTGAAGCTTTCTTT.

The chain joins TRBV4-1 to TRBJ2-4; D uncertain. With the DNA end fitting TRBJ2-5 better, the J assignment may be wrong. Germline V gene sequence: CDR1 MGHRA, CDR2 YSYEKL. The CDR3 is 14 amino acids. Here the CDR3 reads CASSHPGPGETQYF. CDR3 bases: TGCGCCAGCAGCCACCCGGGTCCAGGAGAGACCCAGTACTTC.

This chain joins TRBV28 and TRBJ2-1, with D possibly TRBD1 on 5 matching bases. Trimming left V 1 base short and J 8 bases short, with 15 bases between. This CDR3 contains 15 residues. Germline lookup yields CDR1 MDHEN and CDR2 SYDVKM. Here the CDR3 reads CASSLLGEDLDEQFF. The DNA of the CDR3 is TGTGCCAGCAGTTTATTAGGGGAAGACTTGGATGAGCAGTTCTTC.

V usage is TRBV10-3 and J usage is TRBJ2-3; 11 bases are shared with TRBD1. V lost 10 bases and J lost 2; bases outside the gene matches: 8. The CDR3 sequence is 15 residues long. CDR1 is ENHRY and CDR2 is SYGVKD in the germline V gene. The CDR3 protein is CASGGTGGYTDTQYF. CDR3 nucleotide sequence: TGTGCCAGCGGCGGGACAGGGGGATACACAGATACGCAGTATTTT.

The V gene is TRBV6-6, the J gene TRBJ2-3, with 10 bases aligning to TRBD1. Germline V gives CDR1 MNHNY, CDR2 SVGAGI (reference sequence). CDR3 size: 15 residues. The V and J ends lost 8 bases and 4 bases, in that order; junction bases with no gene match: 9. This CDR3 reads CASSGQGDLADTQYF. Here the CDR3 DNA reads TGTGCCAGCTCCGGACAGGGGGATTTGGCAGATACGCAGTATTTT.

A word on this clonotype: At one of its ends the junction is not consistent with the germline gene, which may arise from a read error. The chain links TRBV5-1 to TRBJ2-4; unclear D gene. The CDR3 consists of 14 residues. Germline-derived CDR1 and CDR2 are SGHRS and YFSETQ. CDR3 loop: CASSLGFLGDIRYF. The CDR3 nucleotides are TGCGCCAGCAGCTTGGGATTCCTAGGAGACATTCGGTACTTC.

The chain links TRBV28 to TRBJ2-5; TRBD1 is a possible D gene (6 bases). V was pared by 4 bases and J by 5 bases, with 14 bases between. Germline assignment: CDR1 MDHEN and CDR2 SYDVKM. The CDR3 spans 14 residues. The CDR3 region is CASSSSPGEETQYF. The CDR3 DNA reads TGTGCCAGCAGTTCCAGCCCAGGGGAGGAGACCCAGTACTTC.

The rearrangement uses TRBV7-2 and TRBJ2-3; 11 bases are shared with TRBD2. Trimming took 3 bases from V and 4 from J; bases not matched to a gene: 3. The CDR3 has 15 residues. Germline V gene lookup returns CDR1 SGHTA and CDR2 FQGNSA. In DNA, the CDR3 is TGTGCCAGCAGCTTTAGCGGGGGGGTGGCAGATACGCAGTATTTT. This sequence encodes CASSFSGGVADTQYF. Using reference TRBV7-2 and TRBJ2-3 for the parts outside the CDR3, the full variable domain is GAGVSQSPSNKVTEKGKDVELRCDPISGHTALYWYRQSLGQGLEFLIYFQGNSAPDKSGLPSDRFSAERTGGSVSTLTIQRTQQEDSAVYLCASSFSGGVADTQYFGPGTRLTVL.

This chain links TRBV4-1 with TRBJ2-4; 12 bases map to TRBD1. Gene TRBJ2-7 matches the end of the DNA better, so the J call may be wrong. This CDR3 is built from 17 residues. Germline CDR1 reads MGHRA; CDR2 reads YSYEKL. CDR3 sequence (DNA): TGCGCCAGCAGCCAAGAGGTAGCGGGACAGGGGGCATACGAGCAGTACTTC. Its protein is CASSQEVAGQGAYEQYF.

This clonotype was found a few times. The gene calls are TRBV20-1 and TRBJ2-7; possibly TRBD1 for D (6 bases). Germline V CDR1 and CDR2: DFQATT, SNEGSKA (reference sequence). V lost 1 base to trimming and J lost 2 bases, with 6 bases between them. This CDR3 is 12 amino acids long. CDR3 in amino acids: CSARAGAYEQYF. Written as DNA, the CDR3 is TGCAGTGCTAGAGCAGGGGCCTACGAGCAGTACTTC.

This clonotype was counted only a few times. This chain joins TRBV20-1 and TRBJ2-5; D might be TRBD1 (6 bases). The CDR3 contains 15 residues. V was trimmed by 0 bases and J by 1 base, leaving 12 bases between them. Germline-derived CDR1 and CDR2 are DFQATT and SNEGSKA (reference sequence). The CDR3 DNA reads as TGCAGTGCTAGAGATTACGGACAGACCCAAGAGACCCAGTACTTC. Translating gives CSARDYGQTQETQYF.

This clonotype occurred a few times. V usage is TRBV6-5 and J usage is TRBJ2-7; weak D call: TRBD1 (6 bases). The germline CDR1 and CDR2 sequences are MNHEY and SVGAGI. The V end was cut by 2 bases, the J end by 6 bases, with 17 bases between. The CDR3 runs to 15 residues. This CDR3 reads CASSYRSYYRAEQYF. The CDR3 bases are TGTGCCAGCAGTTACAGGTCGTACTACAGGGCCGAGCAGTACTTC.

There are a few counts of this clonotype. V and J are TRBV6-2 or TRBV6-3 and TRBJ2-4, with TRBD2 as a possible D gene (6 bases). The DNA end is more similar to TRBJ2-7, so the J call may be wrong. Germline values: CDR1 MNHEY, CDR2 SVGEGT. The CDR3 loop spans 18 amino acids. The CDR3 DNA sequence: TGTGCCAGCAGTTACTCGACAGCCCGGGGAGGCAGTTTCTACGAGCAGTACTTC. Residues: CASSYSTARGGSFYEQYF.